This T cell receptor (beta chain) was captured in a study of shared T cell receptors in the human thymus. This clone was observed a handful of times. This CDR3 is built from 13 residues. V dropped 7 bases and J dropped 7 bases, with 16 bases sitting between them. Germline CDR1 is LGHNA and CDR2 is YNFKEQ. This table comes from immunoSEQ multiplex PCR, and its TCRdb copy is limited to in-frame clones, with some not included. The data show 700,000 or so clones, approximately 85% seen once. These data were also filed under a second study, of human thymus T cells. That source reports: During corrective heart surgery, resections were taken, and the thymus tissue came from them. Related research examined unrelated individuals and reported that their thymic repertoires overlapped highly.

The chain couples TRBV4-2 to TRBJ1-2; D perhaps matches TRBD1 (5 bases). The clonotype originates from a girl under three years old with a congenital heart defect. Source material: thymocytes. CDR3 loop: CASTARQGGGYTF. The CDR3 DNA reads TGTGCCAGCACCGCACGGCAGGGTGGTGGCTACACCTTC.